This is a list of T cell receptor beta chains from one sample in a study of metastatic and nonmetastatic thyroid tumors. TCRdb re-analyzed the PCR reads through MiXCR. The table includes over 20,000 clones, 15% detected once. The sequencing sample was made of blood. These receptors all come from a female donor with papillary thyroid cancer or a benign thyroid nodule (not recorded which). Some clones in this sample may be carry-over from other donors' samples. CDR3s include the opening cysteine and the closing phenylalanine or tryptophan. The order of the fields is V gene, CDR3 protein.

TRBV28 | CASTPGTETGNTEAFF
TRBV7-8 | CASSSGTLYEQYF
TRBV20-1 | CIAVARSIGNEQFF
TRBV7-9 | CASSRLANYEQYF
TRBV7-9 | CASSRRGNQPQHF
TRBV27 | CASRLMATDETQYF
TRBV6-4 | CASTPAPGTGEGYTF
TRBV14 | CASSQGVPVHGTSGRAGELFF
TRBV28 | CASSLAIHEQYF
TRBV9 | CASSVLPGNTEAFF